This T cell receptor (beta chain) comes out of a study of T cell responses to AZD1222 COVID-19 vaccine. V was trimmed by 4 bases and J by 8 bases, leaving 18 bases between them. This CDR3 comprises 15 residues. Germline V gene data show CDR1 as SGHRS and CDR2 as YFSETQ. Measured with immunoSEQ multiplex PCR; TCRdb has only the in-frame clones, and not every one. The profile shows 200,000 or so clones, about 94% of them singletons. The clonotype was recovered from an adult who received the AZD1222 COVID-19 vaccine. The V gene is TRBV5-1, the J gene TRBJ1-4, with a tentative D call TRBD1 (5 bases). The sequencing used peripheral blood, collected 28 days after the second AZD1222 dose. As DNA, the CDR3 is TGCGCCAGCAGCCCTCCGGGACTTGGAGGAGAAAAACTGTTTTTT. Translated, it gives CASSPPGLGGEKLFF.